This T cell receptor (beta chain) was captured in a study of OX40 agonist ivuxolimab in advanced cancers. General study findings and limits: At 0.1 to 3.0 mg/kg and by week 6, CD4+ and CD8+ T cells in the blood had expanded clonally.

The protocol was immunoSEQ multiplex PCR, while the TCRdb copy is restricted to in-frame clones and leaves out a portion. In the table there are about 100,000 clones, over 75% of which are singletons. This CDR3 has 15 amino acids. Germline V gene data show CDR1 as MNHEY and CDR2 as SVGAGI. The ends were cut back, 0 bases at V and 3 bases at J, with 8 bases in the middle. A note on this clone: What it binds is unknown.

The chain uses TRBV6-5 and TRBJ2-2; D gene ambiguous. The sequence was obtained from an adult with an advanced solid tumor such as melanoma, head and neck, liver or kidney cancer. The sample was CD4+ or CD8+ T cells sorted from blood, taken in a trial of the OX40 agonist ivuxolimab. The DNA for the CDR3 is TGTGCCAGCAGTTACTCCGGGCTTTACACCGGGGAGCTGTTTTTT. This encodes CASSYSGLYTGELFF.